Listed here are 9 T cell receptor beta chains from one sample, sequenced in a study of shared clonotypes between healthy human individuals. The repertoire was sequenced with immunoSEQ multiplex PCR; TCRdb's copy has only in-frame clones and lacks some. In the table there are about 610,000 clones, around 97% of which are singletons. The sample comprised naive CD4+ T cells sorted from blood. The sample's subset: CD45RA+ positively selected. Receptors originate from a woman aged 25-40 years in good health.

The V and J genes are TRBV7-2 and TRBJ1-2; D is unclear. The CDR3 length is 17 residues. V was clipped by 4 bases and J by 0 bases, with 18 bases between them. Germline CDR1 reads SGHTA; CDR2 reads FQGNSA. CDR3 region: CASSSSAQAETNYGYTF. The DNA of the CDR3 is TGTGCCAGCAGCTCCTCCGCCCAGGCGGAAACTAACTATGGCTACACCTTC.

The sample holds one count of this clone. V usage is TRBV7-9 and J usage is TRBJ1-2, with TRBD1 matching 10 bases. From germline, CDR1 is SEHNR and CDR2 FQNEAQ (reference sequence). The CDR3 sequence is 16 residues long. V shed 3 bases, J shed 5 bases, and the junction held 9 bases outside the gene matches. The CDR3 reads CASSFGQGDIGYGYTF. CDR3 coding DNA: TGTGCCAGCAGCTTTGGACAGGGGGATATTGGGTATGGCTACACCTTC.

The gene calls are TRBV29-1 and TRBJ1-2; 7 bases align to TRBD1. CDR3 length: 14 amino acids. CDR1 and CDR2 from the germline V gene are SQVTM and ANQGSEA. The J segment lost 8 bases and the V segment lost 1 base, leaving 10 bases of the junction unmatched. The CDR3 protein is CSVEGGQRGWGYTF. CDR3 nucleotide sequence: TGCAGCGTTGAAGGGGGACAGCGGGGGTGGGGCTACACCTTC.

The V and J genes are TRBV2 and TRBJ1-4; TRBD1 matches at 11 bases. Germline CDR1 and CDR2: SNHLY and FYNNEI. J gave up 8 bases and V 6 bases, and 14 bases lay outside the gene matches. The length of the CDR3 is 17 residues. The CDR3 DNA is TGTGCCAGCAGCGAGTGGGACAGGGGGTCGCGTGGCGAAAAACTGTTTTTT. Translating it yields CASSEWDRGSRGEKLFF.

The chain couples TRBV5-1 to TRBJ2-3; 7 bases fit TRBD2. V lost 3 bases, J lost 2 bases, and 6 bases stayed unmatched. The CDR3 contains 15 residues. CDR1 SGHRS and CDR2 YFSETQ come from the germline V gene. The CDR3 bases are TGCGCCAGCAGCTCCCTAGCGGAGAACACAGATACGCAGTATTTT. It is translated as CASSSLAENTDTQYF.

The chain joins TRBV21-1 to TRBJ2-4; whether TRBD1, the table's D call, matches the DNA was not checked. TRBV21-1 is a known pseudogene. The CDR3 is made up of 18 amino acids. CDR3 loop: CASSRQDCSGLAKNIQYF. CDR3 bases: TGTGCCAGCAGCAGACAGGATTGTTCTGGGTTAGCCAAAAACATTCAGTACTTC.

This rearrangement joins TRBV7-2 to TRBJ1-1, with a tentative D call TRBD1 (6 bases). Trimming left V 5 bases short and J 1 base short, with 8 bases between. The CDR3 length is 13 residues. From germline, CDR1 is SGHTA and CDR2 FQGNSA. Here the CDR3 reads CASSTGQNTEAFF. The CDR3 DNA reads TGTGCCAGCAGCACGGGACAGAACACTGAAGCTTTCTTT. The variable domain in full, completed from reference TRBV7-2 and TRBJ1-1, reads GAGVSQSPSNKVTEKGKDVELRCDPISGHTALYWYRQSLGQGLEFLIYFQGNSAPDKSGLPSDRFSAERTGGSVSTLTIQRTQQEDSAVYLCASSTGQNTEAFFGQGTRLTVV.

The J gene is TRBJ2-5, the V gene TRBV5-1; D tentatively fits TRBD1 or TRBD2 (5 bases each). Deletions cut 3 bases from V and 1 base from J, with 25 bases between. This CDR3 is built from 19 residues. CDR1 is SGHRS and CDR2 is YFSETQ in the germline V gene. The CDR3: CASSSVGKLSRGPQETQYF. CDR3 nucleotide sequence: TGCGCCAGCAGCTCAGTCGGCAAACTAAGTCGGGGCCCCCAAGAGACCCAGTACTTC.

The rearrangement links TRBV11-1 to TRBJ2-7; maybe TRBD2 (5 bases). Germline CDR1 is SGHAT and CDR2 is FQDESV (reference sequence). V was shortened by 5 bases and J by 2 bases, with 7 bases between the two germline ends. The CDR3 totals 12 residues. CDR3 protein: CASSKTTYEQYF. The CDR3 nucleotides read TGTGCCAGCAGCAAGACTACCTACGAGCAGTACTTC.